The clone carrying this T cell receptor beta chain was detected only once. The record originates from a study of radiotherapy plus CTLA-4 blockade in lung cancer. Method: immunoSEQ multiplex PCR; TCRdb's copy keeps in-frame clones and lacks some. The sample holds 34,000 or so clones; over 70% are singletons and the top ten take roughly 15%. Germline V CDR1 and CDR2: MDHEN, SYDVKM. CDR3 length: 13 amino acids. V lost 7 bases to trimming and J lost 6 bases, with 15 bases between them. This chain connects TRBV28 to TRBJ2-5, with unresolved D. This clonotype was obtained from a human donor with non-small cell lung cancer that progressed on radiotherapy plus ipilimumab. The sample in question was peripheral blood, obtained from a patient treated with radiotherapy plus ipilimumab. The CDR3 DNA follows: TGTGCCAGCATCTTGGGTGTTAGAAAGACCCAGTACTTC. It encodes CASILGVRKTQYF.